This T cell receptor (beta chain) originates from a study of cytotoxic CD8 clonotypes in ibrutinib-treated CLL. CDR1 and CDR2 (germline): GTSNPN, SVGIG (reference sequence). This CDR3 has 13 residues. V was pared by 5 bases and J by 6 bases, with 16 bases between. As to this clone: This CDR3 is also generated by other DNA sequences in the sample.

Here immunoSEQ multiplex PCR was the method, and the copy in TCRdb shows in-frame clones only, minus some. This sample carries some 200,000 clones, approximately 70% of them seen once, and the ten largest clones take roughly 5.9%. The clonotype was recovered from a human donor with chronic lymphocytic leukemia. The V gene is TRBV30, the J gene TRBJ1-1; possible D gene TRBD1, 5 bases. Sequences were derived from PBMCs, sampled after 12 months of ibrutinib treatment. The CDR3 protein is CAWGLGGLAEAFF. CDR3 DNA sequence: TGTGCCTGGGGGCTGGGGGGGTTAGCTGAAGCTTTCTTT. The full variable domain, in which reference TRBV30 and TRBJ1-1 provide the parts outside the CDR3, is SQTIHQWPATLVQPVGSPLSLECTVEGTSNPNLYWYRQAAGRGLQLLFYSVGIGQISSEVPQNLSASRPQDRQFILSSKKLLLSDSGFYLCAWGLGGLAEAFFGQGTRLTVV.